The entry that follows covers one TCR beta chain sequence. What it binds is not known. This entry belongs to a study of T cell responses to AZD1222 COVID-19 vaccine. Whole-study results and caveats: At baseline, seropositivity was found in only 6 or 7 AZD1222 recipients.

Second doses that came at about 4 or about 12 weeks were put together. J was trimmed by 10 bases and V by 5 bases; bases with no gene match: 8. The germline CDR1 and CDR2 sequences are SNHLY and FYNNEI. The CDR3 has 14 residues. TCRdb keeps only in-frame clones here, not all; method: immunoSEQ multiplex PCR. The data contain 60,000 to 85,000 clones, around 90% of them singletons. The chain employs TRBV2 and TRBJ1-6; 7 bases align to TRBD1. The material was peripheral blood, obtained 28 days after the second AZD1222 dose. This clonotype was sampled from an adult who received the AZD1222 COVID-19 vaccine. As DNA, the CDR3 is TGTGCCAGCAGTCCAGGACAGGAATGGTCACCCCTCCACTTT. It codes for CASSPGQEWSPLHF. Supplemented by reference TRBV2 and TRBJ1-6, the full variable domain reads EPEVTQTPSHQVTQMGQEVILRCVPISNHLYFYWYRQILGQKVEFLVSFYNNEISEKSEIFDDQFSVERPDGSNFTLKIRSTKLEDSAMYFCASSPGQEWSPLHFGNGTRLTVT.